Listed below are T cell receptor beta chains from one sample, sequenced in a study of cytomegalovirus exposure and HLA in healthy donors. Profiling relied on immunoSEQ multiplex PCR, and the TCRdb table lists in-frame clones only, not all of them. The table has 120,000 to 150,000 clones, over 75% seen once. The sample comprised PBMCs. These receptors were taken from a man aged 25-45 years in good health and CMV-seronegative. Each CDR3 is given without its conserved first and last residue.

V gene,CDR3 protein
TRBV7-9,ASSPTSSGELF
TRBV28,ASTPAAGGSYEQY
TRBV7-8,ASSYRGTGTHEQY
TRBV10-3,AISAPDRVSYEQY
TRBV28,ASSPWGDRYGYT
TRBV18,ASSPLMSEVQAF
TRBV2,ASSGQGGLETQY
TRBV5-1,ASSLQGSSYEQY
TRBV4-2,ASSQDISGGRNEQF
TRBV7-9,ASSYTGTGAYEQY
TRBV6-5,ASSYSSTGRNYGYT